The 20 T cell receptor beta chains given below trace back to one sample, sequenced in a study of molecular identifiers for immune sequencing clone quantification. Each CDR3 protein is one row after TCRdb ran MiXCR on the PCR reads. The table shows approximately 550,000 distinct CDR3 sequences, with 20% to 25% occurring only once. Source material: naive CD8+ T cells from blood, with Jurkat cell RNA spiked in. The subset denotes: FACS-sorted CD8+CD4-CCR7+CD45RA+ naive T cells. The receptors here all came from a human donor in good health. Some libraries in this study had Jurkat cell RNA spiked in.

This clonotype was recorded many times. The CDR3 DNA reads as TGTGCTAGTGGTTCCCTGACGGATAGCAATCAGCCCCAGCATTTT. Translated: CASGSLTDSNQPQHF. The chain is built from TRBV12-5 and TRBJ1-5; D gene uncertain. The CDR3 sequence is 15 residues long. The ends were cut back, 4 bases at V and 0 bases at J, with 10 bases in the middle. CDR1 LGHNT and CDR2 FRNRAP come from the germline V gene.

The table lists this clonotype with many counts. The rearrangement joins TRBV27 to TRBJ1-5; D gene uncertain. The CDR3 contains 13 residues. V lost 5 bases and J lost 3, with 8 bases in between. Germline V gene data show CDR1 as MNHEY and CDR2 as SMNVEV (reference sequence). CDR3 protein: CASSPQPNQPQHF. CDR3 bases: TGTGCCAGCAGTCCTCAGCCCAATCAGCCCCAGCATTTT.

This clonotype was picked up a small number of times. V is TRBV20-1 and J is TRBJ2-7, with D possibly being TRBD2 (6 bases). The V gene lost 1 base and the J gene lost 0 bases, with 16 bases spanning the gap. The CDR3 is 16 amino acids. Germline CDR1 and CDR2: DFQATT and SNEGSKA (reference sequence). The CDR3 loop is CSARAPRDSHSYEQYF. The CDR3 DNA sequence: TGCAGTGCTAGAGCCCCCCGGGACTCCCACTCCTACGAGCAGTACTTC.

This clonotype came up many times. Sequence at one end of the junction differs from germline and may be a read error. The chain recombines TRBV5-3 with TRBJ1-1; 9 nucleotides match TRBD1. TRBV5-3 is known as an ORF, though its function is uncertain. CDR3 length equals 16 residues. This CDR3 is CASSLTGQGLNTEAFF. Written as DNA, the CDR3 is TGTGCCAGCAGCTTGACTGGACAGGGGTTGAACACTGAAGCTTTCTTT.

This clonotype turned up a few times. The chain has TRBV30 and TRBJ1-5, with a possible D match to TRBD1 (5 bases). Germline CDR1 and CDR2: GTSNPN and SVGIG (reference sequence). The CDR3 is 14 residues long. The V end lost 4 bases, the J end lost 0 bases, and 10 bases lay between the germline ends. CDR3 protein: CAWNWGGSNQPQHF. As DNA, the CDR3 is TGTGCCTGGAATTGGGGGGGTAGCAATCAGCCCCAGCATTTT.

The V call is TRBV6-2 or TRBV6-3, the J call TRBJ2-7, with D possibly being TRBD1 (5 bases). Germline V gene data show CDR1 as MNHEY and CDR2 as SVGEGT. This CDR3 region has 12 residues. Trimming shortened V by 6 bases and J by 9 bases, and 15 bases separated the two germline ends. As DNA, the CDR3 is TGTGCCAGCAGGCTGCAGGGATCGGTGCAGTACTTC. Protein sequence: CASRLQGSVQYF.

This chain's CDR3 is CASSRDRGVEETQYF. CDR3 bases: TGTGCCAGTAGTCGAGACAGGGGGGTGGAAGAGACCCAGTACTTC. V usage is TRBV19 and J usage is TRBJ2-5; 9 bases agree with TRBD1. This CDR3 contains 15 residues. Germline V lookup: CDR1 LNHDA, CDR2 SQIVND (reference sequence). V shed 5 bases and J 3 bases; nucleotides not matched to a gene: 7.

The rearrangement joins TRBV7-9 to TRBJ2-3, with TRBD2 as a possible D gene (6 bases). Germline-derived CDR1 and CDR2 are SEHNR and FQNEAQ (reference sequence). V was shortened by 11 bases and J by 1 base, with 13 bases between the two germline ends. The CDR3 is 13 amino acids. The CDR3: CAGGLGGTDTQYF. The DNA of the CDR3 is TGTGCCGGAGGGTTAGGGGGCACAGATACGCAGTATTTT.

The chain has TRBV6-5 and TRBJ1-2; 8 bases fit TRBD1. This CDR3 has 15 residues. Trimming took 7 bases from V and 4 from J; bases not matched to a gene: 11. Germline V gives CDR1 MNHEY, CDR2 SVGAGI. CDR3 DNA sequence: TGTGCCAGCACCGAAAAGGCAGGGGGCTTCTATGGCTACACCTTC. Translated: CASTEKAGGFYGYTF.

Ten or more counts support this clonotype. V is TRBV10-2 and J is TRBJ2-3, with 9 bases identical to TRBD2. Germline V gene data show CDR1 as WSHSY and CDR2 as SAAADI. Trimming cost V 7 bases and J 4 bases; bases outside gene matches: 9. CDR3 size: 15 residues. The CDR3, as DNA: TGCGCCAGCACTAAAGCGGGGGGTTTCGCAGATACGCAGTATTTT. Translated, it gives CASTKAGGFADTQYF.

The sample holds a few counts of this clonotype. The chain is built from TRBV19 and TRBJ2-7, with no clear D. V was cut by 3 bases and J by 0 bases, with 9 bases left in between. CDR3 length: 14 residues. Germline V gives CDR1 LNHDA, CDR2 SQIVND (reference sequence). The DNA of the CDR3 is TGTGCCAGTAGTATCTATCCGACCTCCTACGAGCAGTACTTC. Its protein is CASSIYPTSYEQYF.

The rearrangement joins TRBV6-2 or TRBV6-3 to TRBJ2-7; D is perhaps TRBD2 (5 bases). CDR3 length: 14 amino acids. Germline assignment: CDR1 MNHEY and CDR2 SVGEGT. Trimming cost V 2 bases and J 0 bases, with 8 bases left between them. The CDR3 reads CASSYEGHSYEQYF. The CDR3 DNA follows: TGTGCCAGCAGTTACGAGGGCCACTCCTACGAGCAGTACTTC.

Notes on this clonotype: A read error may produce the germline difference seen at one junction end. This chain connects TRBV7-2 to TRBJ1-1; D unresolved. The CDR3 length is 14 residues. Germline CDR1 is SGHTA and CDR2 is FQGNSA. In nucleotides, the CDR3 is TGTGCCAGCAGCCCATACGGAGTGAACACTGAAGCTCTCTTT. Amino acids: CASSPYGVNTEALF. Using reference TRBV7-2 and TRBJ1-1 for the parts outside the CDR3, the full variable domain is GAGVSQSPSNKVTEKGKDVELRCDPISGHTALYWYRQSLGQGLEFLIYFQGNSAPDKSGLPSDRFSAERTGGSVSTLTIQRTQQEDSAVYLCASSPYGVNTEALFGQGTRLTVV.

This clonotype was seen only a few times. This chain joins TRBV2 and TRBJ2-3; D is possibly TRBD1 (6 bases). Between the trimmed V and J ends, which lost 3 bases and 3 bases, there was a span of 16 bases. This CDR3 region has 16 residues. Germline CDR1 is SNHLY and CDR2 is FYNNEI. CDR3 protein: CASSESRPQGTDTQYF. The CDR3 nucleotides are TGTGCCAGCAGTGAGAGCCGGCCGCAGGGGACAGATACGCAGTATTTT.

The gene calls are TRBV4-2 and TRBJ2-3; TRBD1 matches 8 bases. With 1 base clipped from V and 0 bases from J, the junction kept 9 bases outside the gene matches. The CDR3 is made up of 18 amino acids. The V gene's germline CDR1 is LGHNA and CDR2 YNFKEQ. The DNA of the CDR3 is TGTGCCAGCAGCCAAGGTTTCCTTCAGGGGGCAAGCACAGATACGCAGTATTTT. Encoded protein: CASSQGFLQGASTDTQYF.

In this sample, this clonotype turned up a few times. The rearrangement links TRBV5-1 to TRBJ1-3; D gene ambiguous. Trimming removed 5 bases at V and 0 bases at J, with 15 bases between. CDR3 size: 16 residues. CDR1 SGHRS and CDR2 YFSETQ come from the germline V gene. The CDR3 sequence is CASRDGGRASGNTIYF. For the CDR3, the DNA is TGCGCCAGCAGGGACGGTGGGAGAGCCTCTGGAAACACCATATATTTT. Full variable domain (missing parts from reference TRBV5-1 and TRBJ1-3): KAGVTQTPRYLIKTRGQQVTLSCSPISGHRSVSWYQQTPGQGLQFLFEYFSETQRNKGNFPGRFSGRQFSNSRSEMNVSTLELGDSALYLCASRDGGRASGNTIYFGEGSWLTVV.

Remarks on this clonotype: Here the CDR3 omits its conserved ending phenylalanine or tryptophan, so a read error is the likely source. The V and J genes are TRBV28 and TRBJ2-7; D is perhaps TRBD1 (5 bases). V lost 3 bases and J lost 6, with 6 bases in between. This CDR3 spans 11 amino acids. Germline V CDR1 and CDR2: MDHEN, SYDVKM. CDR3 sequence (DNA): TGTGCCAGCAGTTTTGGGGCCGAGCAGTACCTC. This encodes CASSFGAEQYL.

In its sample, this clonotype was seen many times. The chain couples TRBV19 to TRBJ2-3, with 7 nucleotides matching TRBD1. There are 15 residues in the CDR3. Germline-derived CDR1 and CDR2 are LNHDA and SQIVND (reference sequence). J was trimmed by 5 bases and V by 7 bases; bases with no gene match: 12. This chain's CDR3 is CASTPGQALGDTQYF. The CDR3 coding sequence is TGTGCCAGTACCCCCGGACAGGCCTTAGGAGATACGCAGTATTTT.

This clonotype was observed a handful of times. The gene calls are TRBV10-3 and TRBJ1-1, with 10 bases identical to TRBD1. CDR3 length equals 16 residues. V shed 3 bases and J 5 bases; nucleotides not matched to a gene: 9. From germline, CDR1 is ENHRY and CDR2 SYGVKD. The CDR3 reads CAISDRDRGPGTEAFF. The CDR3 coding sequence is TGTGCCATCAGTGACCGGGACAGGGGCCCCGGGACTGAAGCTTTCTTT.

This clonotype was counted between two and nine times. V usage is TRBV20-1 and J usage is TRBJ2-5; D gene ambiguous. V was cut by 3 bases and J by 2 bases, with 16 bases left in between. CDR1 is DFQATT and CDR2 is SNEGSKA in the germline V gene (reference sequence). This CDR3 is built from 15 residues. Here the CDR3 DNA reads TGCAGTGCTAGCAGATCTGTAGGTCTACAAGAGACCCAGTACTTC. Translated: CSASRSVGLQETQYF.